This entry features one T cell receptor (beta chain) sequence. Trimming cost V 4 bases and J 5 bases; bases outside gene matches: 14. CDR3 length: 17 residues. Germline-derived CDR1 and CDR2 are PRHDT and FYEKMQ (reference sequence). These data are taken from a study of OX40 agonist ivuxolimab in advanced cancers. TCRdb keeps only in-frame clones here, not all; method: immunoSEQ multiplex PCR. The sample includes about 86,000 clones, 75% to 95% of them seen just once. J is TRBJ1-1 and V is TRBV13, with TRBD1 matching over 9 bases. Sequences were derived from CD4+ or CD8+ T cells sorted from blood, sampled in a trial of the OX40 agonist ivuxolimab. The source is an adult with an advanced solid tumor such as melanoma, head and neck, liver or kidney cancer. The CDR3 DNA follows: TGTGCCAGCAGCTCAGTCCCGGGACAGGGAGGGGGGACTGAAGCTTTCTTT. Encoded protein: CASSSVPGQGGGTEAFF.